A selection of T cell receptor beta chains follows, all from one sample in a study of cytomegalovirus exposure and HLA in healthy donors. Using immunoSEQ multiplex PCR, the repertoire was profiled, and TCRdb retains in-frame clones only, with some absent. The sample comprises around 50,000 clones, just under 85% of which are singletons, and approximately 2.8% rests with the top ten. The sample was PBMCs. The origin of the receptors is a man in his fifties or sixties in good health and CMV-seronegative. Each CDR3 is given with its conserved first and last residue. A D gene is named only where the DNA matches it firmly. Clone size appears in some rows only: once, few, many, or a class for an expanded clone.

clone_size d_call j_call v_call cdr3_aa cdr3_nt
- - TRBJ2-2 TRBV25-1 CASSRTSNTGELFF TGTGCCAGCAGCCGGACTTCGAACACCGGGGAGCTGTTTTTT
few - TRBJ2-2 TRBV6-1 CASSAPAGEGAGELFF TGTGCCAGCAGTGCTCCCGCAGGGGAGGGGGCCGGGGAGCTGTTTTTT
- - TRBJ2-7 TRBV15 CATSRDIASVYEQYF TGTGCCACCAGCAGAGATATAGCTAGCGTATACGAGCAGTACTTC
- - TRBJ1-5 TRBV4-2 CASSQDQTVFNQPQHF TGTGCCAGCAGCCAAGATCAGACAGTTTTTAATCAGCCCCAGCATTTT
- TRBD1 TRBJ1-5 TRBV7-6 CASSLEGTGILGQPQHF TGTGCCAGCAGCTTAGAGGGGACAGGTATACTCGGTCAGCCCCAGCATTTT
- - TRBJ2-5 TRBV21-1 CASSPLLAQSKTQYF TGTGCCAGCAGCCCCCTTTTGGCCCAATCAAAGACCCAGTACTTC
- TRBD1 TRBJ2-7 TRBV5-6 CASTRGGQGHSDEQYF TGTGCCAGCACCCGCGGGGGACAGGGCCACTCCGACGAGCAGTACTTC
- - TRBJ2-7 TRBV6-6 CASSSRAGNAYEQYF TGTGCCAGCAGTTCACGGGCGGGGAACGCCTACGAGCAGTACTTC
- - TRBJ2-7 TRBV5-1 CASSLVSLWATGYEQYF TGCGCCAGCAGCTTGGTCTCGTTGTGGGCGACCGGATACGAGCAGTACTTC
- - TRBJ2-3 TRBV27 CASRRLVGTQYF TGTGCCAGCAGAAGACTAGTGGGCACGCAGTATTTT
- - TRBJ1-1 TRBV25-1 CASSEDSDLDTEAFF TGTGCCAGCAGTGAAGACTCTGACTTGGACACTGAAGCTTTCTTT
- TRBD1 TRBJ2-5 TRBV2 CASSEGGQQETQYF TGTGCCAGCAGTGAAGGGGGACAGCAAGAGACCCAGTACTTC
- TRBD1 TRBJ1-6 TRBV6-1 CASTTGTGVLWLHF TGTGCCAGCACTACCGGGACAGGGGTTTTGTGGCTCCACTTT
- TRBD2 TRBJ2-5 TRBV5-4 CASSPGLAGETQYF TGTGCCAGCAGCCCTGGACTAGCGGGGGAGACCCAGTACTTC
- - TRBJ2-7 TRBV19 CASSINYEQYF TGTGCCAGTAGTATCAACTACGAGCAGTACTTC
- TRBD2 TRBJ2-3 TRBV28 CASSLWTSGTPTDTQYF TGTGCCAGCAGTTTATGGACTAGCGGAACCCCCACAGATACGCAGTATTTT
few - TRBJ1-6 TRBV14 CASSKGRGLNSPLHF TGTGCCAGCAGCAAAGGGAGAGGCCTAAATTCACCCCTCCACTTT
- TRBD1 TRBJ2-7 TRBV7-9 CASSLGQGVGGPEQYF TGTGCCAGCAGCTTAGGACAGGGTGTCGGTGGGCCCGAGCAGTACTTC
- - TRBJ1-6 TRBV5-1 CASSLLSRIDNSPLHF TGCGCCAGCAGCTTGTTGTCGCGGATAGATAATTCACCCCTCCACTTT
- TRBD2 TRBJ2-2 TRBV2 CASTPSGNTGELFF TGTGCCAGCACCCCTAGCGGCAACACCGGGGAGCTGTTTTTT
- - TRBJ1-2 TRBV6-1 CASSEYLTNYGYTF TGTGCCAGCAGTGAATATCTAACCAACTATGGCTACACCTTC
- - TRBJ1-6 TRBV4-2 CASSHPDKPLHF TGTGCCAGCAGCCATCCCGACAAGCCCCTCCACTTT
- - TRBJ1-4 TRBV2 CASTGGTNEKLFF TGTGCCAGCACCGGGGGGACTAATGAAAAACTGTTTTTT
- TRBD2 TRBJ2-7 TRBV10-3 CAISDPGLAGYEQYF TGTGCCATCAGTGACCCGGGACTAGCGGGGTACGAGCAGTACTTC
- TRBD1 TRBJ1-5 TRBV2 CASTLDRGYQPQHF TGTGCCAGCACCCTTGACAGGGGATACCAGCCCCAGCATTTT
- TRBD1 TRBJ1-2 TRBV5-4 CASSFPGQDIYGYTF TGTGCCAGCAGCTTCCCGGGACAGGACATTTATGGCTACACCTTC
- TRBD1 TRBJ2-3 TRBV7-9 CASSFGQGGTDTQYF TGTGCCAGCAGCTTCGGACAGGGGGGCACAGATACGCAGTATTTT
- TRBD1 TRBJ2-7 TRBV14 CASSQALRGSEQYF TGTGCCAGCAGCCAAGCGCTCAGGGGGTCCGAGCAGTACTTC
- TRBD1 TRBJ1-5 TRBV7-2 CASSLSGGGTNQPQHF TGTGCCAGCAGCTTATCAGGGGGTGGGACCAATCAGCCCCAGCATTTT
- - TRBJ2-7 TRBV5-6 CASSTSPGQQYEQYF TGTGCCAGCAGCACATCACCGGGACAACAGTACGAGCAGTACTTC
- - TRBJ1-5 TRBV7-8 CASSSSRVGQPQHF TGTGCCAGCAGCTCGAGCAGGGTGGGCCAGCCCCAGCATTTT
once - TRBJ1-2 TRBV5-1 CASSLAGTRGYTF TGCGCCAGCAGCTTGGCGGGGACTCGGGGCTACACCTTC
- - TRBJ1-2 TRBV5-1 CASSTGDGNFHYGYTF TGCGCCAGCAGCACGGGGGACGGCAATTTCCACTATGGCTACACCTTC
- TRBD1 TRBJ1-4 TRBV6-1 CASSDNRGFNEKLFF TGTGCCAGCAGTGACAACAGGGGATTTAATGAAAAACTGTTTTTT
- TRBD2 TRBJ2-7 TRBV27 CASSLSTSGGVHEQYF TGTGCCAGCAGTCTGTCGACTAGCGGGGGGGTCCACGAGCAGTACTTC
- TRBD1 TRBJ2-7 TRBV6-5 CASSNPGQELRDF TGTGCCAGCAGTAATCCGGGACAGGAGCTTCGAGACTTC
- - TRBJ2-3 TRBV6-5 CASSYRAMTSTDTQYF TGTGCCAGCAGTTACCGTGCAATGACTAGCACAGATACGCAGTATTTT
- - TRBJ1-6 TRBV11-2 CASRRRTATENSPLHF TGTGCCAGCAGACGAAGGACAGCTACTGAGAATTCACCCCTCCACTTT
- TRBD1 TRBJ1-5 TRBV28 CASSLRTGGGNQPQHF TGTGCCAGCAGTTTACGAACAGGGGGAGGAAATCAGCCCCAGCATTTT
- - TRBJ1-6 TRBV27 CASSLGLSTPLHF TGTGCCAGCAGTTTAGGGCTTTCGACACCCCTCCACTTT
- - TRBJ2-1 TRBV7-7 CASSPSGGNNEQFF TGTGCCAGCAGCCCTTCGGGCGGGAACAATGAGCAGTTCTTC
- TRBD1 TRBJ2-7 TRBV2 CASTDRGYEQYF TGTGCCAGCACGGACAGGGGATACGAGCAGTACTTC
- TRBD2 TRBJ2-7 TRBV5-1 CASSLASGGLNEQYF TGCGCCAGCAGCTTGGCCAGCGGGGGTCTGAACGAGCAGTACTTC
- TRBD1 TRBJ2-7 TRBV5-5 CASSLWDRGSYEQYF TGTGCCAGCAGCTTGTGGGACAGGGGTAGCTACGAGCAGTACTTC
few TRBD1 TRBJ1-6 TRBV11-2 CASRWGTGGYNSPLHF TGTGCCAGCAGGTGGGGGACAGGGGGTTATAATTCACCCCTCCACTTT
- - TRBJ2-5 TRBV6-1 CASVIGLTEETQYF TGTGCCAGCGTTATTGGACTGACCGAAGAGACCCAGTACTTC
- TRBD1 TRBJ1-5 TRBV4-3 CASSQGTGIAQPQHF TGCGCCAGCAGCCAAGGGACAGGTATTGCTCAGCCCCAGCATTTT
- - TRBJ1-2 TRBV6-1 CASSEAYRTNYGYTF TGTGCCAGCAGTGAAGCCTACAGGACTAACTATGGCTACACCTTC
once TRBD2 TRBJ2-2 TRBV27 CASSLQSGGGANTGELFF TGTGCCAGCAGCCTCCAGTCCGGCGGGGGGGCGAACACCGGGGAGCTGTTTTTT